The TCR beta chain described here comes from a study of CD8 T cells in ankylosing spondylitis. General observations from the study: In synovial fluid and blood from reactive arthritis, some motif variants were previously reported. Characteristic, it appeared, of ankylosing spondylitis blood was a TCR beta motif of about eight highly homologous variants.

Each CDR3 protein is one row after TCRdb ran MiXCR on the 5' RACE reads. The sample yields 250,000 to 400,000 distinct CDR3 sequences, 11% seen once. This clonotype occurred many times. The antigen is undetermined. The J segment lost 12 bases and the V segment lost 6 bases, leaving 14 bases of the junction unmatched. CDR1 is DFQATT, CDR2 SNEGSKA, per germline (reference sequence). The CDR3 is 14 residues long. Sequenced sample: blood, either unsorted or a sorted T cell fraction (not recorded which). The sequence came from a female donor with ankylosing spondylitis or in good health (not recorded which). The chain couples TRBV20-1 to TRBJ1-6, with TRBD1 matching over 7 bases. The CDR3 DNA follows: TGCAGTGCCCACACAGGGGTAGCCTCGGGACCCCTCCACTTT. Amino acids: CSAHTGVASGPLHF.